The following is a TCR beta chain sequence with its context. The data are from a study of cytomegalovirus exposure and HLA in healthy donors. The CDR3 is made up of 18 amino acids. The J segment lost 0 bases and the V segment lost 5 bases, leaving 6 bases of the junction unmatched. CDR1 is MRHNA, CDR2 SNTAGT, per germline. The PCR ran on 60 Vbeta and 13 Jbeta primers. The table came from immunoSEQ multiplex PCR; TCRdb's copy has only in-frame clones and leaves some out. This table has around 58,000 clones, about three quarters appearing once. The chain has TRBV6-4 and TRBJ2-1; 14 nucleotides line up with TRBD2. Sample: PBMCs. This receptor was taken from a male donor in good health and CMV-seropositive. The CDR3 region has the DNA TGTGCCAGCAGTTCGGGACTAGCGGGGGTTAGCTCCTACAATGAGCAGTTCTTC. Translated: CASSSGLAGVSSYNEQFF.